The TCR beta chain under discussion was sequenced for a study of metastatic and nonmetastatic thyroid tumors. Study at large: Blood and tumor or nodule tissue repertoires from malignant and benign thyroid patients were compared.

No treatment had been given to any patient before thyroid surgery. Concerning this clone: The antigen remains unidentified.

Trimming cost V 2 bases and J 14 bases, with 21 bases left between them. CDR3 length: 14 amino acids. Per the germline V gene, CDR1 is SGHTA and CDR2 is FQGNSA. Study conclusions and caveats: Relative to benign nodules, malignant thyroid tumors were reportedly characterized by significantly elevated TCR beta diversity in blood and tumor.

How the authors handled the data: Clinicopathological groups differed in CDR3, with these differences serving to build a distant-metastasis classifier for papillary thyroid cancer. TCRdb reanalyzed the PCR reads with MiXCR. Here the V and J calls rest on TCRdb's processing, not on the authors' analysis. This table holds approximately 13,000 clones, 25% to 35% found once. The sample was blood. This sequence originates from a female donor with papillary thyroid cancer or a benign thyroid nodule (not recorded which). Some clones in this sample may be carry-over from other donors' samples. The chain has TRBV7-2 and TRBJ2-5; weak D call: TRBD1 (6 bases). The CDR3 protein is CASSLTGISDIHYF. CDR3 bases: TGTGCCAGCAGCTTAACAGGGATCTCTGACATTCATTACTTC.